Following are 17 T cell receptor beta chains from one sample sequenced in a study of control samples from healthy donors and cancer patients. Repertoires were generated with immunoSEQ multiplex PCR, while TCRdb's copy carries only in-frame clones and drops some. In the table there are about 160,000 clones, 70% to 90% of which are singletons. Sequencing input: blood. These TCRs come from a man aged 25-40 years in good health.

The rearrangement uses TRBV3-1 (or the pseudogene TRBV3-2) and TRBJ1-1; D call uncertain. CDR1 and CDR2 from the germline V gene are LGHDT and YNNKEL (reference sequence). The CDR3 length is 14 residues. Trimming shortened V by 4 bases and J by 4 bases, and 13 bases separated the two germline ends. The CDR3 DNA follows: TGTGCCAGCAGCCGACGACAAGTGGCCACTGAAGCTTTCTTT. It encodes CASSRRQVATEAFF.

The rearrangement joins TRBV11-3 to TRBJ1-1; 12 bases fit TRBD1. Per germline, CDR1 SGHNT and CDR2 YENEEA. With 0 bases clipped from V and 12 bases from J, the junction kept 11 bases outside the gene matches. The CDR3 spans 16 residues. The CDR3 sequence is CASSLDRQGDRGRTFF. DNA of the CDR3: TGTGCCAGCAGCTTAGATCGGCAGGGGGACAGGGGGCGTACTTTCTTT.

The CDR3: CASSFGGPPQFF. In nucleotides, the CDR3 is TGTGCCAGCAGTTTTGGGGGGCCGCCGCAGTTCTTC. The chain links TRBV12-3 or TRBV12-4 to TRBJ2-1; either TRBD1 or TRBD2 may supply D (6 bases each). This CDR3 region has 12 residues. Between the trimmed V and J ends, which lost 3 bases and 12 bases, there was a span of 12 bases.

Only a few counts were recorded for this clone. CDR3: CASSPPGSDEQFF. CDR3 nucleotide sequence: TGTGCCAGCTCACCACCGGGGAGCGATGAGCAGTTCTTC. This sequence joins TRBV18 and TRBJ2-1, with D tentatively TRBD2 (5 bases). Germline assignment: CDR1 KGHSH and CDR2 LQKENI. V lost 0 bases, J lost 8 bases, and 8 bases lay in between. CDR3 length: 13 amino acids.

The chain employs TRBV2 and TRBJ1-6; D unclear. Per germline, CDR1 SNHLY and CDR2 FYNNEI. The CDR3 contains 13 residues. The V end was cut by 6 bases, the J end by 9 bases, with 12 bases between. The CDR3 spells CASRLSLSSPLHF. The CDR3 DNA reads as TGTGCCAGCAGGTTATCTCTCAGTTCACCCCTCCACTTT. The complete variable domain, with remaining parts taken from reference TRBV2 and TRBJ1-6, reads EPEVTQTPSHQVTQMGQEVILRCVPISNHLYFYWYRQILGQKVEFLVSFYNNEISEKSEIFDDQFSVERPDGSNFTLKIRSTKLEDSAMYFCASRLSLSSPLHFGNGTRLTVT.

The J gene is TRBJ2-5, the V gene TRBV19, with TRBD2 as a possible D gene (7 bases). Germline CDR1 and CDR2: LNHDA and SQIVND (reference sequence). Trimming took off 0 bases at V and 1 base at J, with 12 bases between the two ends. This CDR3 comprises 16 residues. CDR3 sequence reads: CASSIDSAGAQETQYF. CDR3 sequence (DNA): TGTGCCAGTAGTATAGATTCCGCGGGGGCCCAAGAGACCCAGTACTTC.

The rearrangement links TRBV13 to TRBJ1-4; unclear D gene. Germline CDR1 PRHDT, CDR2 FYEKMQ (reference sequence). The germline V and J ends were trimmed by 4 bases and 6 bases, with 6 bases remaining between them. CDR3 size: 12 residues. The chain's CDR3 is CASSSSDEKLFF. The CDR3 DNA reads as TGTGCCAGCAGCTCTTCCGATGAAAAACTGTTTTTT. The whole variable domain, filled in from reference TRBV13 and TRBJ1-4, reads AAGVIQSPRHLIKEKRETATLKCYPIPRHDTVYWYQQGPGQDPQFLISFYEKMQSDKGSIPDRFSAQQFSDYHSELNMSSLELGDSALYFCASSSSDEKLFFGSGTQLSVL.

The rearrangement joins TRBV9 to TRBJ2-7; 9 nucleotides align to TRBD2. V lost 4 bases, J lost 6 bases, and 8 bases stayed unmatched. Per the germline V gene, CDR1 is SGDLS and CDR2 is YYNGEE. This CDR3 comprises 14 residues. The CDR3 region is CASSPPGLAGEQYF. Here the CDR3 DNA reads TGTGCCAGCAGCCCCCCGGGACTAGCCGGCGAGCAGTACTTC.

J is TRBJ2-7 and V is TRBV7-2; 13 bases are shared with TRBD2. The CDR3 loop spans 15 amino acids. Germline CDR1 and CDR2: SGHTA and FQGNSA. V dropped 6 bases and J dropped 9; count of bases not matched to a gene: 11. The CDR3, as DNA: TGTGCCAGCAGAACTAGCGGGAGGGCCTTTTATGGGCAGTACTTC. Encoded protein: CASRTSGRAFYGQYF.

This sequence joins TRBV13 and TRBJ1-1; D may be TRBD1 (6 bases). V was pared by 7 bases and J by 4 bases, with 13 bases between. This CDR3 is built from 13 residues. CDR1 is PRHDT, CDR2 FYEKMQ, per germline (reference sequence). CDR3 coding DNA: TGTGCCAGCATAAAAGGGGGGGGCACTGAAGCTTTCTTT. Protein: CASIKGGGTEAFF.

The rearrangement uses TRBV30 and TRBJ1-3; 11 nucleotides agree with TRBD1. Germline trimming cut 4 bases from V and 2 bases from J; bases unmatched to any gene: 4. There are 15 residues in the CDR3. Germline CDR1 is GTSNPN and CDR2 is SVGIG (reference sequence). As DNA, the CDR3 is TGTGCCTGGAAAGGACAGGGGGCAACTGGAAACACCATATATTTT. Translation: CAWKGQGATGNTIYF. The entire variable domain, with the rest obtained from reference TRBV30 and TRBJ1-3, is as follows: SQTIHQWPATLVQPVGSPLSLECTVEGTSNPNLYWYRQAAGRGLQLLFYSVGIGQISSEVPQNLSASRPQDRQFILSSKKLLLSDSGFYLCAWKGQGATGNTIYFGEGSWLTVV.

The chain recombines TRBV9 with TRBJ1-4; 9 bases agree with TRBD1. Losses at the gene ends were 0 bases for V and 8 bases for J; bases not matched to a gene: 5. Germline values: CDR1 SGDLS, CDR2 YYNGEE. The CDR3 runs 15 residues. CDR3 sequence reads: CASSVDTGGREKLFF. CDR3 in DNA: TGTGCCAGCAGCGTAGATACAGGGGGCAGGGAAAAACTGTTTTTT.

The CDR3: CTLGQEAFF. For the CDR3, the DNA is TGCACCCTTGGGCAAGAAGCTTTCTTT. The chain carries TRBV20-1 and TRBJ1-1, with unresolved D. CDR1 is DFQATT, CDR2 SNEGSKA, per germline (reference sequence). The length of the CDR3 is 9 residues.

The V and J genes are TRBV7-9 and TRBJ2-2; maybe TRBD1 (6 bases). Germline lookup yields CDR1 SEHNR and CDR2 FQNEAQ (reference sequence). V gave up 5 bases and J gave up 6 bases, with 19 bases separating them. The CDR3 spans 16 residues. The CDR3 coding sequence is TGTGCCAGCAGCCTCACCTTAGGGGGTTTCGCCGGGGAGCTGTTTTTT. Translating gives CASSLTLGGFAGELFF.

This chain links TRBV2 with TRBJ2-1; 8 positions agree with TRBD2. J gave up 7 bases and V 6 bases, and 11 bases lay outside the gene matches. Germline CDR1 SNHLY, CDR2 FYNNEI. This CDR3 region has 15 residues. CDR3 nucleotide sequence: TGTGCCAGCAGGGTACTAGCGGAGGGTGGTAATGAGCAGTTCTTC. Its translation: CASRVLAEGGNEQFF.

This chain connects TRBV6-5 to TRBJ1-3; weak D call: TRBD1 (6 bases). The V end was cut by 2 bases, the J end by 1 base, with 12 bases between. Germline-derived CDR1 and CDR2 are MNHEY and SVGAGI. The CDR3 spans 16 residues. CDR3 DNA: TGTGCCAGCAGTTACCAAGGGGGGACTTCTGGAAACACCATATATTTT. Amino acids: CASSYQGGTSGNTIYF.

By its share, this clone is medium-sized. The chain couples TRBV11-2 to TRBJ2-5; a possible D gene is TRBD2 (5 bases). The CDR3 consists of 13 residues. The V end was cut by 3 bases, the J end by 5 bases, with 10 bases between. The germline V gene has CDR1 SGHAT and CDR2 FQNNGV. The CDR3, as DNA: TGTGCCAGCAGCTTGTGGAGGACGGAGACCCAGTACTTC. Its translation: CASSLWRTETQYF.